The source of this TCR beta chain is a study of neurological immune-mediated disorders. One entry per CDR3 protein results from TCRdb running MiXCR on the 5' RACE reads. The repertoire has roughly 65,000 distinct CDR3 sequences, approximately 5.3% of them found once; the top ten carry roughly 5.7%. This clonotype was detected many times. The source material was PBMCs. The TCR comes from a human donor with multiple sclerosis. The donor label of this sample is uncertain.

The CDR3 protein is CASSLVAGGADTQYF. DNA for the CDR3: TGTGCCAGCAGCTTGGTGGCAGGGGGCGCAGATACGCAGTATTTT. The gene calls are TRBV5-6 and TRBJ2-3, with 8 bases fitting TRBD1. The CDR3 totals 15 residues. Germline assignment: CDR1 SGHDT and CDR2 YYEEEE. The ends lost 0 bases at V and 4 bases at J; junction bases unmatched: 4.